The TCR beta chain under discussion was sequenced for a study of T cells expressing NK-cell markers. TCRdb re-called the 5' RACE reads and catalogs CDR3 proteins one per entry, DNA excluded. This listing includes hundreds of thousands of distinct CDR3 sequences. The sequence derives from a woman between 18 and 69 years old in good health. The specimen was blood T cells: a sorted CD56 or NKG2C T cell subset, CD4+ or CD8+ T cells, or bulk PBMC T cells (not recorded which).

CDR3 region: CSVLGPNTGELFF. This chain uses TRBV29-1 with TRBJ2-2. The CDR3 covers 13 residues. Germline V gene data show CDR1 as SQVTM and CDR2 as ANQGSEA.